The clone carrying this T cell receptor beta chain showed up many times. Germline V gene lookup returns CDR1 MNHNS and CDR2 SASEGT. The V and J ends lost 8 bases and 8 bases respectively, with 13 bases between them. The CDR3 runs 13 residues. Unique molecular identifiers were incorporated when the TCRbeta library was constructed. TCRdb reprocessed the PCR reads with MiXCR, giving one entry per CDR3 protein. Altogether 640,000 or so distinct CDR3 sequences are present, approximately 15% being singletons, with the ten largest covering 0.9% to 1.2%. These data are taken from a study of T-cell reconstitution after alpha-beta-depleted transplantation in children.

The genes are TRBV6-1 and TRBJ1-6; possible D gene TRBD1, 5 bases. This specimen consisted of PBMCs from the stem cell graft donor, obtained from the stem cell graft. The receptor's source is a human donor who donated a stem cell graft to a child with acute myeloid leukemia. CDR3 loop: CASSRDVDSPLHF. In nucleotides, the CDR3 is TGTGCCAGCTCAAGGGACGTAGATTCACCCCTCCACTTT.